In its sample, the clone carrying this T cell receptor (delta chain) is medium-sized. TCRdb reanalyzed the reads using CATT. The sample records around 2,800 delta-chain clones, about 3% being singletons. This specimen belongs to a study of gamma-delta chains in newborns, infants, children. Germline CDR1 TSWWSYY, CDR2 QGS. The CDR3 has 19 amino acids. V lost 6 bases and J lost 0; bases outside the gene matches: 17. The sequenced material came from blood. The chain has TRDV1 and TRDJ1, with 9 positions matching TRDD3. The clonotype comes from a child who was a newborn, infant or young child, either healthy, febrile or measles-vaccinated (not recorded which). Here the CDR3 reads CALGTTGGAGDTHTDKLIF. In DNA form, the CDR3 reads TGTGCTCTTGGTACCACGGGAGGTGCGGGGGATACTCACACCGATAAACTCATCTTT.